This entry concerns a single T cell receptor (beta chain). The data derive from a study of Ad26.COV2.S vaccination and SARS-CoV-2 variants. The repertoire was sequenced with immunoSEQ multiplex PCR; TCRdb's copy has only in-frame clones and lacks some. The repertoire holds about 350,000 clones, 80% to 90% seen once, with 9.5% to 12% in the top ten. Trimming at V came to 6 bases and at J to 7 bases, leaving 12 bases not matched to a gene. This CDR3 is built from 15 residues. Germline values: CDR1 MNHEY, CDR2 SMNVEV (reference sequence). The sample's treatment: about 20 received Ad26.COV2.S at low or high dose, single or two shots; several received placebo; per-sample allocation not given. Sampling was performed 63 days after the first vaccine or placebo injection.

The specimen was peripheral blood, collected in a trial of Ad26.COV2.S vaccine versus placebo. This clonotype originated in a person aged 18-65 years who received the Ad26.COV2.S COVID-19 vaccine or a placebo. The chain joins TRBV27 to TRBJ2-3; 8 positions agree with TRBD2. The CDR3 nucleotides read TGTGCCAGCAGCCGGACGCGGGAGGCTATCTATACGCAGTATTTT. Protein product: CASSRTREAIYTQYF.